This TCR beta chain derives from a study of T-cell memory formation after mild COVID-19. This clonotype came up many times. TCRdb redid the calling of the 5' RACE reads with MiXCR, one entry per CDR3 protein. Here the sample spans fewer than 600,000 distinct CDR3 sequences, about 20% being singletons. The CDR3 is 13 residues long. The V end lost 3 bases, the J end lost 4 bases, and 12 bases lay between the germline ends. In germline, CDR1 is SQVTM, CDR2 ANQGSEA. J is TRBJ1-2 and V is TRBV29-1; D not certain. The origin of this receptor is an adult woman who had mild COVID-19 (a few samples of this study predate the infection). Cell type and time point are not known. Material: PBMCs or a T cell subset sorted from them (not recorded which). This chain's CDR3 is CSVEDRSLYGYTF. CDR3 DNA sequence: TGCAGCGTTGAGGACCGCTCCCTCTATGGCTACACCTTC.